The next 9 T cell receptor beta chains were all read from a single sample in a study of Ad26.COV2.S vaccination and SARS-CoV-2 variants. Treatment meaning: some 20 received Ad26.COV2.S at low or high dose, single or two shots; 5 received placebo; per-sample allocation not given. Each sample was drawn 63 days after the first injection (of vaccine or placebo). Some clones are missing from TCRdb's copy, which holds only in-frame ones; the method was immunoSEQ multiplex PCR. The sample includes around 400,000 clones, over 75% of them seen just once. The material sequenced was peripheral blood, taken in a trial of Ad26.COV2.S vaccine versus placebo. The source is a person aged 18 to 65 who received the Ad26.COV2.S COVID-19 vaccine or a placebo.

V and J are TRBV7-2 and TRBJ2-4; 9 bases fit TRBD2. CDR3 length: 17 amino acids. Germline lookup yields CDR1 SGHTA and CDR2 FQGNSA. Trimming cost V 5 bases and J 6 bases; bases outside gene matches: 14. The CDR3 nucleotides are TGTGCCAGCAGCCCCTACAGGGGCGGGAGGGCCGGAAACATTCAGTACTTC. Protein sequence: CASSPYRGGRAGNIQYF.

The DNA of the CDR3 is TGTGCCAGTAGTTATCACAGGGGGAACACTGAAGCTTTCTTT. As protein: CASSYHRGNTEAFF. The chain couples TRBV19 to TRBJ1-1; TRBD1 aligns across 7 bases. The germline CDR1 and CDR2 sequences are LNHDA and SQIVND (reference sequence). This CDR3 has 14 amino acids. J lost 1 base, V lost 5 bases, and 4 bases had no gene match.

The chain recombines TRBV7-2 with TRBJ1-1; 10 bases agree with TRBD1. This CDR3 contains 16 residues. With V trimmed by 9 bases and J by 4 bases, 14 bases remained unmatched. Germline V gene sequence: CDR1 SGHTA, CDR2 FQGNSA. The CDR3: CASDRGPFEDVTEAFF. Here the CDR3 DNA reads TGTGCCAGTGACAGGGGGCCCTTTGAGGATGTCACTGAAGCTTTCTTT.

The gene calls are TRBV5-1 and TRBJ1-5, with D unresolved. This CDR3 spans 13 amino acids. The germline gives CDR1 SGHRS, CDR2 YFSETQ. Trimming removed 3 bases from V and 1 base from J, with 5 bases in between. CDR3 DNA sequence: TGCGCCAGCAGCTGGGAGAGCAATCAGCCCCAGCATTTT. It specifies CASSWESNQPQHF. The variable domain in full, with the rest retrieved from reference TRBV5-1 and TRBJ1-5, is KAGVTQTPRYLIKTRGQQVTLSCSPISGHRSVSWYQQTPGQGLQFLFEYFSETQRNKGNFPGRFSGRQFSNSRSEMNVSTLELGDSALYLCASSWESNQPQHFGDGTRLSIL.

This CDR3 reads CASSQAAGLAATTGELFF. The CDR3 DNA reads as TGTGCCAGCAGCCAAGCGGCCGGACTAGCGGCCACCACCGGGGAGCTGTTTTTT. This chain links TRBV3-1 (or the pseudogene TRBV3-2) with TRBJ2-2, with 10 bases identical to TRBD2. The J segment lost 4 bases and the V segment lost 1 base, leaving 9 bases of the junction unmatched. CDR1 is LGHDT and CDR2 is YNNKEL in the germline V gene (reference sequence). The CDR3 contains 18 residues.

The rearrangement joins TRBV2 to TRBJ2-5, with 10 bases aligning to TRBD2. Losses at the gene ends were 7 bases for V and 1 base for J; bases not matched to a gene: 6. The CDR3 spans 15 residues. Germline CDR1 SNHLY, CDR2 FYNNEI. The CDR3 DNA sequence: TGTGCCAGCATATTTGCTAGCGGGGGCCAAGAGACCCAGTACTTC. Translating it yields CASIFASGGQETQYF.

As regards this clone: The same CDR3 can be traced to other DNA sequences in this sample. The V call is TRBV7-9, the J call TRBJ1-1; D unresolved. Trimming took off 5 bases at V and 0 bases at J, with 7 bases between the two ends. The germline V gene encodes CDR1 SEHNR and CDR2 FQNEAQ (reference sequence). The CDR3 has 13 amino acids. The CDR3 bases are TGTGCCAGCAGCCCGTCCATGAACACTGAAGCTTTCTTT. It is translated as CASSPSMNTEAFF. Full variable domain (outside the CDR3, taken from reference TRBV7-9 and TRBJ1-1): DTGVSQNPRHKITKRGQNVTFRCDPISEHNRLYWYRQTLGQGPEFLTYFQNEAQLEKSRLLSDRFSAERPKGSFSTLEIQRTEQGDSAMYLCASSPSMNTEAFFGQGTRLTVV.

This rearrangement joins TRBV28 to TRBJ2-7; TRBD1 is a possible D gene (5 bases). V gave up 0 bases and J gave up 4 bases, with 19 bases separating them. Germline-derived CDR1 and CDR2 are MDHEN and SYDVKM. This CDR3 has 17 amino acids. The CDR3 DNA reads as TGTGCCAGCAGTTTATGTTGGTTACAGGTCCCCTTTTACGAGCAGTACTTC. Its protein product is CASSLCWLQVPFYEQYF.

The chain is built from TRBV28 and TRBJ2-3; 9 nucleotides agree with TRBD2. CDR1 is MDHEN, CDR2 SYDVKM, per germline. Germline trimming cut 3 bases from V and 5 bases from J; bases unmatched to any gene: 6. The CDR3 is 15 residues long. This chain's CDR3 is CASSFSAGGGDTQYF. The CDR3, as DNA: TGTGCCAGCAGTTTTTCCGCGGGAGGGGGAGATACGCAGTATTTT.